The rows below give T cell receptor beta chains drawn from one sample of a study of blood T cell repertoires in COVID-19. Measured with immunoSEQ multiplex PCR; TCRdb has only the in-frame clones, and not every one. The table includes around 84,000 clones, over 85% detected once. The sequencing input was peripheral blood. These receptors originate from a man aged 50 to 60 with active COVID-19. The CDR3 runs from the conserved cysteine through the conserved F or W. The D gene is left open where the match is weak. Clone size is shown for a subset of rows, as once, few, many or a class of expanded clone.

clone size: NA; D gene: NA; V gene: TRBV4-1; J gene: TRBJ2-5; CDR3 DNA: TGCGCCAGCAGCCTCCCCACAGGACACCATTTTTCAGAGACCCAGTACTTC; CDR3 protein: CASSLPTGHHFSETQYF
clone size: few; D gene: NA; V gene: TRBV7-9; J gene: TRBJ2-6; CDR3 DNA: TGTGCCAGCAGCTTACGCTACAGGGTTGGGTCTGGGGCCAACGTCCTGACTTTC; CDR3 protein: CASSLRYRVGSGANVLTF
clone size: NA; D gene: NA; V gene: TRBV5-5; J gene: TRBJ1-2; CDR3 DNA: TGTGCCAGCAGCTTGGCCACTAGAGAAGGCTACACCTTC; CDR3 protein: CASSLATREGYTF
clone size: NA; D gene: NA; V gene: TRBV5-1; J gene: TRBJ1-1; CDR3 DNA: TGCGCCAGCAGCTTTTCGGGGGGCGAGGCTGAAGCTTTCTTT; CDR3 protein: CASSFSGGEAEAFF
clone size: NA; D gene: TRBD1; V gene: TRBV5-5; J gene: TRBJ1-5; CDR3 DNA: TGTGCCAGCAGCCCGACCGGGACAGGGGTGGGACAGCCCCAGCATTTT; CDR3 protein: CASSPTGTGVGQPQHF
clone size: NA; D gene: TRBD2; V gene: TRBV6-5; J gene: TRBJ2-5; CDR3 DNA: TGTGCCTCAAGGGCTAGCGGGAGAGAGACCCAGTACTTC; CDR3 protein: CASRASGRETQYF
clone size: NA; D gene: TRBD2; V gene: TRBV18; J gene: TRBJ2-1; CDR3 DNA: TGTGCCAGCTCGCCGAGGGGGACCTCCCGGACTAGCGGGAGTCATGAGCAGTTCTTC; CDR3 protein: CASSPRGTSRTSGSHEQFF
clone size: few; D gene: NA; V gene: TRBV4-2; J gene: TRBJ1-3; CDR3 DNA: TGTGCCAGCAGCCAAAAAGATCAGGGGTCTTCCTCTGGAAACACCATATATTTT; CDR3 protein: CASSQKDQGSSSGNTIYF
clone size: NA; D gene: NA; V gene: TRBV5-4; J gene: TRBJ2-2; CDR3 DNA: TGTGCCAGCAGCTTGTACGGGACTACCGGGGAGCTGTTTTTT; CDR3 protein: CASSLYGTTGELFF
clone size: once; D gene: NA; V gene: TRBV9; J gene: TRBJ2-1; CDR3 DNA: TGTGCCAGCAGCGTAGCCGGGCAGACGGGGTACAATGAGCAGTTCTTC; CDR3 protein: CASSVAGQTGYNEQFF
clone size: NA; D gene: NA; V gene: TRBV11-2; J gene: TRBJ1-2; CDR3 DNA: TGTGCCAGCAGCTACACAGGGAGCTATGGCTACACCTTC; CDR3 protein: CASSYTGSYGYTF
clone size: NA; D gene: NA; V gene: TRBV7-9; J gene: TRBJ2-3; CDR3 DNA: TGTGCCAGCAGCTCAGAGGTCCGGCGAAGTACGCAGTATTTT; CDR3 protein: CASSSEVRRSTQYF
clone size: NA; D gene: NA; V gene: TRBV27; J gene: TRBJ2-7; CDR3 DNA: TGTGCCAGCAGTTTATCGATTGGGGGCCGTTCCTACGAGCAGTACTTC; CDR3 protein: CASSLSIGGRSYEQYF
clone size: NA; D gene: TRBD1; V gene: TRBV4-2; J gene: TRBJ2-7; CDR3 DNA: TGTGCCAGCAGCAAAGGGGGACAGGGTTCCTACGAGCAGTACTTC; CDR3 protein: CASSKGGQGSYEQYF
clone size: once; D gene: NA; V gene: TRBV29-1; J gene: TRBJ1-2; CDR3 DNA: TGCAGCGGGACTTCGGGAAATAACTATGGCTACACCTTC; CDR3 protein: CSGTSGNNYGYTF
clone size: NA; D gene: TRBD1; V gene: TRBV9; J gene: TRBJ1-2; CDR3 DNA: TGTGCCAGCAGCGTAGGACAGGGGTATGGCTACACCTTC; CDR3 protein: CASSVGQGYGYTF
clone size: NA; D gene: NA; V gene: TRBV6-1; J gene: TRBJ2-2; CDR3 DNA: TGTGCCAGCAGTGAAGCGGTCGGCACCGGGGAGCTGTTTTTT; CDR3 protein: CASSEAVGTGELFF
clone size: NA; D gene: NA; V gene: TRBV24-1; J gene: TRBJ2-3; CDR3 DNA: TGTGCCACCAGTGGACGACTAGTTTCAGATACGCAGTATTTT; CDR3 protein: CATSGRLVSDTQYF
clone size: NA; D gene: NA; V gene: TRBV9; J gene: TRBJ2-2; CDR3 DNA: TGTGCCAGCAGCCCCCGCCCCGGCACCGGGGAGCTGTTTTTT; CDR3 protein: CASSPRPGTGELFF
clone size: NA; D gene: NA; V gene: TRBV7-8; J gene: TRBJ1-5; CDR3 DNA: TGTGCCAGCAGCTTAATACCACAGCAGCCCCAGCATTTT; CDR3 protein: CASSLIPQQPQHF
clone size: NA; D gene: TRBD2; V gene: TRBV3-1/TRBV3-2; J gene: TRBJ2-5; CDR3 DNA: TGTGCCAGCAGATTCTTTCTAGCGGGGGGGAATGAGACCCAGTACTTC; CDR3 protein: CASRFFLAGGNETQYF
clone size: NA; D gene: NA; V gene: TRBV11-3; J gene: TRBJ2-7; CDR3 DNA: TGTGCCAGCAGCCCCCTTAGTCCTGAGAACTTCTACGAGCAGTACTTC; CDR3 protein: CASSPLSPENFYEQYF
clone size: NA; D gene: NA; V gene: TRBV2; J gene: TRBJ1-2; CDR3 DNA: TGTGCCAGCAGTGAAGGGAGGGGCCTTGACTACTATGGCTACACCTTC; CDR3 protein: CASSEGRGLDYYGYTF
clone size: NA; D gene: TRBD2; V gene: TRBV5-4; J gene: TRBJ2-3; CDR3 DNA: TGTGCCAGCAGGTTTAGCGGGGGGGCCACAGATACGCAGTATTTT; CDR3 protein: CASRFSGGATDTQYF
clone size: NA; D gene: NA; V gene: TRBV14; J gene: TRBJ2-7; CDR3 DNA: TGTGCCAGCAGCTTCAACAGGGACGAGCAGTACTTC; CDR3 protein: CASSFNRDEQYF
clone size: NA; D gene: TRBD1; V gene: TRBV12-5; J gene: TRBJ1-2; CDR3 DNA: TGTGCTAGTGTTCTCGGGACAGGGGATGGCTACACCTTC; CDR3 protein: CASVLGTGDGYTF
clone size: NA; D gene: NA; V gene: TRBV28; J gene: TRBJ1-2; CDR3 DNA: TGTGCCAGCAGTTTTCCCCCTGGGGGGAGCCCCTATGGCTACACCTTC; CDR3 protein: CASSFPPGGSPYGYTF
clone size: NA; D gene: TRBD1; V gene: TRBV7-2; J gene: TRBJ1-3; CDR3 DNA: TGTGCCAGCAGCGAGACAGGGCTCGGAAACACCATATATTTT; CDR3 protein: CASSETGLGNTIYF
clone size: NA; D gene: NA; V gene: TRBV5-6; J gene: TRBJ1-2; CDR3 DNA: TGTGCTTCTGCTGGGGGGAAGGGCGACTATGGCTACACCTTC; CDR3 protein: CASAGGKGDYGYTF
clone size: NA; D gene: NA; V gene: TRBV29-1; J gene: TRBJ1-1; CDR3 DNA: TGCAGCGTTACAGGATCAATGAACACTGAAGCTTTCTTT; CDR3 protein: CSVTGSMNTEAFF
clone size: once; D gene: TRBD1; V gene: TRBV19; J gene: TRBJ2-7; CDR3 DNA: TGTGCCAGTAGTTGGGGACAGGGCTCCTACGAGCAGTACTTC; CDR3 protein: CASSWGQGSYEQYF
clone size: NA; D gene: TRBD1; V gene: TRBV24-1; J gene: TRBJ2-3; CDR3 DNA: TGTGCCACCAGTGATTCCACAGGGGGCTCGGGCACAGATACGCAGTATTTT; CDR3 protein: CATSDSTGGSGTDTQYF
clone size: few; D gene: TRBD1; V gene: TRBV7-9; J gene: TRBJ1-6; CDR3 DNA: TGTGCCTCTGGGGGACAGGGGACTTCACCCCTCCACTTT; CDR3 protein: CASGGQGTSPLHF
clone size: NA; D gene: TRBD2; V gene: TRBV28; J gene: TRBJ2-1; CDR3 DNA: TGTGCCAGCATTCTAGCGGGGGGCGTCTTACAATCCTACAATGAGCAGTTCTTC; CDR3 protein: CASILAGGVLQSYNEQFF
clone size: NA; D gene: NA; V gene: TRBV4-2; J gene: TRBJ2-2; CDR3 DNA: TGTGCCAGCAGCCAAGACAGGTACACCGGGGAGCTGTTTTTT; CDR3 protein: CASSQDRYTGELFF
clone size: NA; D gene: NA; V gene: TRBV3-1/TRBV3-2; J gene: TRBJ2-1; CDR3 DNA: TGTGCCAGCAGCCAAGAAATCAGTGAGCAGTTCTTC; CDR3 protein: CASSQEISEQFF
clone size: NA; D gene: NA; V gene: TRBV5-1; J gene: TRBJ2-5; CDR3 DNA: TGCGCCAGCAGCTCCTCAGGGGTTCAAGAGACCCAGTACTTC; CDR3 protein: CASSSSGVQETQYF
clone size: NA; D gene: TRBD1; V gene: TRBV6-1; J gene: TRBJ2-1; CDR3 DNA: TGTGCCAGTCTTGGCCCGGACAGGGTCAATGAGCAGTTCTTC; CDR3 protein: CASLGPDRVNEQFF
clone size: NA; D gene: NA; V gene: TRBV12-5; J gene: TRBJ1-2; CDR3 DNA: TGTGCTAGTGGTTCCTCGACTTGGGGCTACACCTTC; CDR3 protein: CASGSSTWGYTF
clone size: NA; D gene: NA; V gene: TRBV28; J gene: TRBJ2-1; CDR3 DNA: TGTGCCAGCAGTACCCCCTCGACAAGCTCCTACAATGAGCAGTTCTTC; CDR3 protein: CASSTPSTSSYNEQFF
clone size: NA; D gene: TRBD1; V gene: TRBV28; J gene: TRBJ1-6; CDR3 DNA: TGTGCCAGCAGTCCTCGACAGGGAAATTCACCCCTCCACTTT; CDR3 protein: CASSPRQGNSPLHF
clone size: NA; D gene: TRBD1; V gene: TRBV11-3; J gene: TRBJ1-5; CDR3 DNA: TGTGCCAGCAGCTTGGGAGGGACAGGTACTCGTCAGCCCCAGCATTTT; CDR3 protein: CASSLGGTGTRQPQHF
clone size: NA; D gene: NA; V gene: TRBV24-1; J gene: TRBJ2-3; CDR3 DNA: TGTGCCACTAGCGGAGGGGCAACAGATACGCAGTATTTT; CDR3 protein: CATSGGATDTQYF
clone size: NA; D gene: NA; V gene: TRBV18; J gene: TRBJ1-3; CDR3 DNA: TGTGCCAGCTCACCCAGCGTTGGAAACACCATATATTTT; CDR3 protein: CASSPSVGNTIYF
clone size: NA; D gene: NA; V gene: TRBV6-5; J gene: TRBJ1-1; CDR3 DNA: TGTGCCAGCAGTACTCAGGGAAACACTGAAGCTTTCTTT; CDR3 protein: CASSTQGNTEAFF
clone size: NA; D gene: TRBD2; V gene: TRBV19; J gene: TRBJ2-1; CDR3 DNA: TGTGCCAGTAGACACGTTAGCGGGAGGGCCGATAATGAGCAGTTCTTC; CDR3 protein: CASRHVSGRADNEQFF
clone size: NA; D gene: NA; V gene: TRBV6-1; J gene: TRBJ2-7; CDR3 DNA: TGTGCCAGCAGTGAGGGCAGGGCCTACGAGCAGTACTTC; CDR3 protein: CASSEGRAYEQYF
clone size: NA; D gene: TRBD2; V gene: TRBV6-2/TRBV6-3; J gene: TRBJ2-1; CDR3 DNA: TGTGCCAGCAGTCCGAGCGGGGGCGGGGCCGATGAGCAGTTCTTC; CDR3 protein: CASSPSGGGADEQFF
clone size: NA; D gene: TRBD1; V gene: TRBV19; J gene: TRBJ2-7; CDR3 DNA: TGTGCCAGTAGAGGACAGGGTACCTACGAGCAGTACTTC; CDR3 protein: CASRGQGTYEQYF
clone size: NA; D gene: TRBD2; V gene: TRBV2; J gene: TRBJ2-4; CDR3 DNA: TGTGCCAGCGTCCGGACTAGCGGGACGCTAGCCAAAAACATTCAGTACTTC; CDR3 protein: CASVRTSGTLAKNIQYF
clone size: few; D gene: NA; V gene: TRBV7-7; J gene: TRBJ2-3; CDR3 DNA: TGTGCTAGCAGCTTACCGGACAGCCAGCAGTATTTT; CDR3 protein: CASSLPDSQQYF
clone size: NA; D gene: NA; V gene: TRBV28; J gene: TRBJ1-4; CDR3 DNA: TGTGCCAGCAGTTCCAAGCCGGGACTATATAATGAAAAACTGTTTTTT; CDR3 protein: CASSSKPGLYNEKLFF
clone size: NA; D gene: TRBD1; V gene: TRBV6-2/TRBV6-3; J gene: TRBJ1-2; CDR3 DNA: TGTGCCAGCAGTACAGGGGTTCAAGGCTACACCTTC; CDR3 protein: CASSTGVQGYTF